This entry is about one TCR beta chain. Its antigen remains unidentified. This specimen comes from a study of cytomegalovirus exposure and HLA in healthy donors. At the time of sampling, donors were nominally healthy, though unrecorded immune exposures were likely. Study results and limitations: In a later analysis, across HLA loci, associated TCR counts were highest for DRB1, lowest for HLA-C. When the data were analyzed later, several of the most significant clusters appeared to be linked to common viral pathogens. Trimming of TCR beta V- and J-genes showed a link, identified in a later analysis, to a missense DCLRE1C variant.

The CDR3 spans 16 residues. Germline V CDR1 and CDR2: SGHVS, FNYEAQ. V was trimmed by 7 bases and J by 0 bases, leaving 17 bases between them. PCR amplification relied on 60 Vbeta primers (plus 13 Jbeta primers). Generated by immunoSEQ multiplex PCR, the TCRdb table keeps only in-frame clones and is missing some. Among roughly 150,000 clones, 65% to 90% were seen once, and the ten largest hold about 2.2%. Sequenced input: PBMCs. This rearrangement joins TRBV7-6 to TRBJ2-3; D is unresolved. This TCR was recovered from a male donor in good health and CMV-seronegative. The CDR3 nucleotides read TGTGCCAGCACTCCAGTACAAACCTTCAGCACAGATACGCAGTATTTT. This encodes CASTPVQTFSTDTQYF.